These 21 T cell receptor beta chains were sequenced from one sample in a study of T cell clonality in common variable immunodeficiency. Their antigens are not known. The study, taken as a whole, reports: Common variable immunodeficiency TCR beta sequences reportedly had fewer deletions and N-nucleotide insertions.

Profiling relied on immunoSEQ multiplex PCR, and the TCRdb table lists in-frame clones only, not all of them. This sample has tens of thousands of clones, each found more than once. The source material was peripheral blood mononuclear cells. These receptor sequences come from a human donor with common variable immunodeficiency.

At least ten counts were recorded for this clone. The read terminates 3 residues before the CDR3 end, so the remaining end is supplied by the germline J gene. The chain recombines TRBV7-2 with TRBJ2-5; tentative D call: TRBD2 (6 bases). Between the trimmed V and J ends, which lost 5 bases and 2 bases, there was a span of 12 bases. In germline, CDR1 is SGHTA, CDR2 FQGNSA. This CDR3 comprises 14 residues. CDR3 bases read: TGTGCCAGCAGCCATCGCGGGGTTCAAGAGACC. Encoded protein: CASSHRGVQET. The whole CDR3 sequence is CASSHRGVQETQYF.

This clone has at least ten counts. The read ends 3 residues early relative to the CDR3; the germline J gene fills the gap. This chain connects TRBV5-1 to TRBJ1-4, with a possible D match to TRBD1 (5 bases). Germline V gene sequence: CDR1 SGHRS, CDR2 YFSETQ. V shed 4 bases and J shed 8 bases, with 15 bases lying between them. This CDR3 is 14 amino acids long. The CDR3 bases that were read are TGCGCCAGCAGCCAATTTGGACGGGGGGAAAAA. The encoded protein is CASSQFGRGEK. The whole CDR3 is CASSQFGRGEKLFF.

This clone is labeled as medium-sized (0.01 to 0.1%). The read is 3 residues too short to cover the CDR3 end, so that end is filled in from the germline J gene. The chain recombines TRBV19 with TRBJ2-2; TRBD1 aligns across 8 bases. CDR3 length: 14 residues. V was pared by 6 bases and J by 0 bases, with 0 bases of the junction left unmatched. Per the germline V gene, CDR1 is LNHDA and CDR2 is SQIVND (reference sequence). The sequenced CDR3 bases are TGTGCCAGTAGACAGGGGGCGAACACCGGGGAG. Its translation: CASRQGANTGE. The entire CDR3 sequence reads CASRQGANTGELFF.

This clone occurred many times. Read sequence stops 3 residues before the CDR3 end, and the germline J gene provides the missing end. The chain joins TRBV20-1 to TRBJ2-3, with a tentative D call TRBD1 (5 bases). This CDR3 is built from 11 residues. Looked up from germline, CDR1 is DFQATT and CDR2 is SNEGSKA (reference sequence). Trimming took 6 bases from V and 4 from J, leaving 8 bases between them. CDR3 protein: CSAETADTQYF. CDR3 DNA, as far as it was read: TGCAGTGCGGAGACAGCAGATACG.

This clone was found many times. The read ends 3 residues shy of where the CDR3 ends; the end is completed using the germline J gene. The J gene is TRBJ2-1, the V gene TRBV12-3 or TRBV12-4; the D gene is possibly TRBD1 (5 bases). Trimming removed 8 bases from V and 2 bases from J, with 10 bases in between. The CDR3 runs to 13 residues. CDR3 DNA (partial): TGTGCCAGCGGGATGGGGCCCTACAATGAG. Amino acid sequence: CASGMGPYNE. In full, the CDR3 is CASGMGPYNEQFF.

There are many counts of this clone. The sequenced fragment ends 3 residues before the CDR3 boundary, so the rest is inferred from the germline J gene. The V call is TRBV20-1, the J call TRBJ1-5; D might be TRBD1 (6 bases). V was pared by 5 bases and J by 5 bases, with 22 bases between. Germline V gene lookup returns CDR1 DFQATT and CDR2 SNEGSKA (reference sequence). The CDR3 sequence is 16 residues long. Incomplete CDR3 DNA: TGCAGTGCTCTGGGGGGGATTGGGGGCGAGGATCAGCCC. Translation gives CSALGGIGGEDQP. The whole CDR3 protein reads CSALGGIGGEDQPQHF.

The sample holds many counts of this clone. The missing CDR3 end, 3 residues past where the read stops, is filled in from the germline J gene. The gene calls are TRBV28 and TRBJ2-3; no definite D call. The CDR3 covers 15 residues. Between the trimmed V and J ends, which lost 8 bases and 0 bases, there was a span of 15 bases. CDR1 MDHEN and CDR2 SYDVKM come from the germline V gene. This CDR3 reads CASVSAASSTDTQYF. The part of the CDR3 DNA that was read is TGTGCCAGCGTCTCCGCGGCCTCTAGCACAGATACG.

This clone appeared many times. The read ends 3 residues shy of where the CDR3 ends; the end is completed using the germline J gene. The V and J genes are TRBV29-1 and TRBJ1-5; the D is unclear. V shed 6 bases and J shed 5 bases, with 11 bases lying between them. The germline gives CDR1 SQVTM, CDR2 ANQGSEA. The CDR3 covers 12 residues. CDR3: CSVALRDQPQHF. The DNA read from the CDR3 is TGCAGCGTCGCTCTCAGAGATCAGCCC. The full variable domain, rest sourced from reference TRBV29-1 and TRBJ1-5, is SAVISQKPSRDICQRGTSLTIQCQVDSQVTMMFWYRQQPGQSLTLIATANQGSEATYESGFVIDKFPISRPNLTFSTLTVSNMSPEDSSIYLCSVALRDQPQHFGDGTRLSIL.

In this sample, this clone turned up many times. Read sequence stops 3 residues before the CDR3 end, and the germline J gene provides the missing end. This chain links TRBV7-8 with TRBJ2-7; D is possibly TRBD1 (6 bases). The germline V and J ends were trimmed by 2 bases and 4 bases, with 15 bases remaining between them. CDR1 is SGHVS, CDR2 FQNEAQ, per germline. CDR3 length: 15 amino acids. The CDR3 DNA, read in part, is TGTGCCAGCAGCTTAAACGCAGGGGCCATATACGAG. Amino acids: CASSLNAGAIYE. The full-length CDR3 reads as CASSLNAGAIYEQYF.

There are many counts of this clone. The read finishes 3 residues shy of the CDR3 end, and the germline J gene is used to complete it. The rearrangement links TRBV19 to TRBJ2-6; a possible D gene is TRBD2 (7 bases). The CDR3 is 14 residues long. Trimming shortened V by 9 bases and J by 4 bases, and 13 bases separated the two germline ends. Per germline, CDR1 LNHDA and CDR2 SQIVND (reference sequence). The CDR3 loop is CASEGGGGANVLTF. The DNA read from the CDR3 is TGTGCCAGCGAAGGGGGGGGCGGGGCCAACGTC.

This clone was observed many times. The read falls 3 residues short of the CDR3 end, and the missing part is taken from the germline J gene. The V and J genes are TRBV14 and TRBJ1-2, with D perhaps matching TRBD1 (6 bases). This CDR3 region has 16 residues. V lost 3 bases and J 4 bases, leaving 18 bases between the germline ends. The germline V gene encodes CDR1 SGHDN and CDR2 FVKESK. The CDR3 protein is CASSHHRVLGSYGYTF. Partial CDR3 DNA: TGTGCCAGCAGCCACCACAGGGTGTTGGGGAGCTATGGC. Drawing the rest from reference TRBV14 and TRBJ1-2, the complete variable domain is EAGVTQFPSHSVIEKGQTVTLRCDPISGHDNLYWYRRVMGKEIKFLLHFVKESKQDESGMPNNRFLAERTGGTYSTLKVQPAELEDSGVYFCASSHHRVLGSYGYTFGSGTRLTVV.

In its sample, this clone was seen many times. The missing CDR3 end, 3 residues past where the read stops, is filled in from the germline J gene. The chain has TRBV19 and TRBJ2-5; 8 bases map to TRBD2. Germline V gene lookup returns CDR1 LNHDA and CDR2 SQIVND (reference sequence). With V trimmed by 4 bases and J by 4 bases, 8 bases remained unmatched. The CDR3 totals 15 residues. The covered CDR3 bases are TGTGCCAGTAGTACCGGTTTTAGCGGGGTAGAGACC. Translated: CASSTGFSGVET. The entire CDR3 protein reads CASSTGFSGVETQYF. Full variable domain (remainder filled in from reference TRBV19 and TRBJ2-5): DGGITQSPKYLFRKEGQNVTLSCEQNLNHDAMYWYRQDPGQGLRLIYYSQIVNDFQKGDIAEGYSVSREKKESFPLTVTSAQKNPTAFYLCASSTGFSGVETQYFGPGTRLLVL.

This clone was observed a few times. The CDR3 end lies 3 residues beyond the end of the read and is filled in from the germline J gene. The chain recombines TRBV6-4 with TRBJ1-3; D gene ambiguous. There are 14 residues in the CDR3. V was shortened by 5 bases and J by 3 bases, with 11 bases between the two germline ends. The germline V gene encodes CDR1 MRHNA and CDR2 SNTAGT. The covered CDR3 bases are TGTGCCAGCAGTTCTACGAGTGGTGGAAACACC. This encodes CASSSTSGGNT. The whole CDR3 protein is CASSSTSGGNTIYF.

This clone was detected many times. Read sequence stops 3 residues before the CDR3 end, and the germline J gene provides the missing end. The rearrangement links TRBV11-2 to TRBJ2-7; no clear D. The CDR3 runs to 15 residues. The V gene's germline CDR1 is SGHAT and CDR2 FQNNGV. The V end lost 0 bases, the J end lost 2 bases, and 11 bases lay between the germline ends. The covered CDR3 bases are TGTGCCAGCAGCTTAGATCCGTCCAGAACCTACGAG. Amino acid sequence: CASSLDPSRTYE. The full CDR3 protein is CASSLDPSRTYEQYF.

In this sample, this clone turned up a few times. The read falls 3 residues short of the CDR3 end, and the missing part is taken from the germline J gene. The chain couples TRBV19 to TRBJ1-2; maybe TRBD1 (6 bases). The CDR3 covers 16 residues. The ends were cut back, 1 base at V and 4 bases at J, with 16 bases in the middle. The germline V gene has CDR1 LNHDA and CDR2 SQIVND (reference sequence). CDR3: CASSIVRDTPRYGYTF. The part of the CDR3 DNA that was read is TGTGCCAGTAGTATAGTGCGGGACACCCCCCGCTATGGC.

At least ten counts were recorded for this clone. The read ends 3 residues early relative to the CDR3; the germline J gene fills the gap. V and J are TRBV7-8 and TRBJ2-7, with D perhaps TRBD1 (6 bases). The V gene's germline CDR1 is SGHVS and CDR2 FQNEAQ. The CDR3 length is 16 residues. Trimming shortened V by 0 bases and J by 3 bases, and 15 bases separated the two germline ends. The sequenced CDR3 bases are TGTGCCAGCAGCTTAGCGCTAGGGACAAACTTCTACGAG. Protein sequence: CASSLALGTNFYE. The whole CDR3 sequence is CASSLALGTNFYEQYF.

This clone was seen ten or more times. CDR3 DNA, as far as it was read: TGTGCCAGCAGTGAACGGGACACCTTGAATGAG. Its protein product is CASSERDTLNE. The CDR3 in its entirety is CASSERDTLNEQFF. V and J are TRBV2 and TRBJ2-1; D is perhaps TRBD1 (6 bases). Read sequence stops 3 residues before the CDR3 end, and the germline J gene provides the missing end. V gave up 2 bases and J gave up 7 bases, with 12 bases separating them. The CDR3 has 14 residues. Germline loops: CDR1 SNHLY, CDR2 FYNNEI. The full variable domain, with the rest looked up from reference TRBV2 and TRBJ2-1, is EPEVTQTPSHQVTQMGQEVILRCVPISNHLYFYWYRQILGQKVEFLVSFYNNEISEKSEIFDDQFSVERPDGSNFTLKIRSTKLEDSAMYFCASSERDTLNEQFFGPGTRLTVL.

This clone was found many times. The CDR3 DNA, read in part, is TGTGCCAACGCATGGACAGCGACACCGAACACTGAA. It translates to CANAWTATPNTE. The entire CDR3 is CANAWTATPNTEAFF. This rearrangement joins TRBV6-4 to TRBJ1-1, with D perhaps TRBD1 (6 bases). The read terminates 3 residues ahead of where the CDR3 ends, so the germline J gene completes it. CDR3 size: 15 residues. Germline V CDR1 and CDR2: MRHNA, SNTAGT. With 10 bases removed from V and 1 base from J, the gap between germline ends came to 19 bases.

This clone was detected only a few times. The sequence runs out 3 residues before the end of the CDR3; the remainder is reconstructed from the germline J gene. The rearrangement joins TRBV10-1 to TRBJ2-1, with TRBD1 as a possible D gene (6 bases). V lost 6 bases and J 2 bases, leaving 20 bases between the germline ends. CDR3 length equals 17 residues. The germline V gene has CDR1 WNHNN and CDR2 SYGVQD (reference sequence). The CDR3 sequence: CASRLSRFTGPYNEQFF. The CDR3 DNA, read in part, is TGCGCCAGCAGGCTCTCCCGCTTTACAGGGCCCTACAATGAG.

In its sample, this clone ranks as medium-sized. The read comes to an end 3 residues before the CDR3 does, leaving the germline J gene to fill in the end. The gene calls are TRBV28 and TRBJ1-6, with D maybe TRBD1 (5 bases). The CDR3 is 15 residues long. V lost 5 bases and J 10 bases, leaving 18 bases between the germline ends. Germline V gives CDR1 MDHEN, CDR2 SYDVKM. The CDR3 spells CASSPTAGVRSPLHF. The CDR3 DNA, read in part, is TGTGCCAGCAGTCCGACAGCGGGGGTGCGATCACCC.

This clone was observed at least ten times. The sequence runs out 3 residues before the end of the CDR3; the remainder is reconstructed from the germline J gene. This rearrangement joins TRBV2 to TRBJ1-1, with a tentative D call TRBD1 (6 bases). The CDR3 is 14 amino acids. The germline V and J ends were trimmed by 6 bases and 4 bases, with 15 bases remaining between them. Germline V gives CDR1 SNHLY, CDR2 FYNNEI. The CDR3: CASSEQGLGTEAFF. CDR3 bases read: TGTGCCAGCAGCGAACAGGGTTTGGGCACTGAA.